This T cell receptor (beta chain) came from a study of blood T cells in healthy people across ages. Study-wide points: Long-lived and aged donors differed, with more naive CD4+ cells and higher diversity in the long-lived.

CDR1 is MGHRA, CDR2 YSYEKL, per germline. V was cut by 0 bases and J by 2 bases, with 11 bases left in between. This CDR3 contains 15 residues. As to this clonotype: The antigen remains undetermined.

The study drew donors from healthy Caucasian individuals in Russia aged roughly 6 to 95. For the second PCR, which ran for about 6 to 11 cycles, a sample-barcoded 5' primer and a J-beta primer mix were used. TCRdb redid the calling of the 5' RACE reads with MiXCR, one entry per CDR3 protein. The table lists 850,000 to 1,000,000 distinct CDR3 sequences, around 48% of them singletons. The chain employs TRBV4-1 and TRBJ2-7; weak D call: TRBD1 (5 bases). Sequences were obtained from blood. The sequence derives from a man aged 25 to 45 in good health. The CDR3 nucleotides read TGCGCCAGCAGCCAAGATGACAGAAGTACCTACGAGCAGTACTTC. It encodes CASSQDDRSTYEQYF.